Below are 12 T cell receptor beta chains sequenced from a single sample in a study of shared clonotypes between healthy human individuals. Clones were read by immunoSEQ multiplex PCR, and TCRdb kept only the in-frame ones, dropping some. This sample carries fewer than 2.5 million clones, approximately 93% of them seen once, and the ten largest clones take approximately 0.35%. The specimen was naive CD4+ T cells from PBMCs. Subset here: CD45RA+ positively selected. These receptor sequences come from a man between 18 and 35 years old in good health. Some clones in this sample may be carry-over from other donors' samples.

This chain connects TRBV2 to TRBJ1-5; D is unclear. The CDR3 has 16 residues. Germline CDR1 SNHLY, CDR2 FYNNEI. The V and J ends lost 6 bases and 0 bases respectively, with 15 bases between them. CDR3 in amino acids: CASRDSSGYSNQPQHF. The CDR3 DNA reads TGTGCCAGCAGGGACTCCTCGGGGTATAGCAATCAGCCCCAGCATTTT.

The chain couples TRBV28 to TRBJ2-7; no clear D gene. The CDR3 has 11 amino acids. Germline CDR1 MDHEN, CDR2 SYDVKM. V lost 5 bases, J lost 7 bases, and 9 bases lay in between. The CDR3 sequence: CASSNSGEQYF. The CDR3 DNA reads TGTGCCAGCAGTAATTCCGGAGAGCAGTACTTC.

The chain couples TRBV10-3 to TRBJ2-7, with D uncertain. Germline-derived CDR1 and CDR2 are ENHRY and SYGVKD. V was clipped by 4 bases and J by 7 bases, with 8 bases between them. The CDR3 is 11 residues long. CDR3 DNA sequence: TGTGCCATCAGTGGGACGGGTGAGCAGTACTTC. It specifies CAISGTGEQYF.

The rearrangement joins TRBV10-2 to TRBJ2-1, with 10 positions matching TRBD1. J gave up 8 bases and V 5 bases, and 9 bases lay outside the gene matches. The CDR3 sequence is 15 residues long. CDR1 is WSHSY and CDR2 is SAAADI in the germline V gene. For the CDR3, the DNA is TGCGCCAGCAGTAGGGGGACAGGGGTACCCTATGAGCAGTTCTTC. Encoded protein: CASSRGTGVPYEQFF.

The chain carries TRBV27 and TRBJ1-2; D unclear. V was pared by 6 bases and J by 0 bases, with 11 bases between. This CDR3 region has 14 residues. Germline lookup yields CDR1 MNHEY and CDR2 SMNVEV (reference sequence). In nucleotides, the CDR3 is TGTGCCAGCAGGCAGCCGGGAGCTAACTATGGCTACACCTTC. Its protein product is CASRQPGANYGYTF.

Concerning this clone itself: Other DNA sequences of this sample code for an identical CDR3. The V gene is TRBV7-2, the J gene TRBJ1-2, with unresolved D. V lost 0 bases to trimming and J lost 7 bases, with 6 bases between them. CDR1 SGHTA and CDR2 FQGNSA come from the germline V gene. The CDR3 sequence is 12 residues long. In DNA form, the CDR3 reads TGTGCCAGCAGCTTAGCTCGGGGTGGCTACACCTTC. Encoded protein: CASSLARGGYTF.

The chain combines TRBV27 with TRBJ2-5; D is uncertain. Germline CDR1 reads MNHEY; CDR2 reads SMNVEV (reference sequence). The CDR3 length is 12 residues. Trimming removed 5 bases from V and 5 bases from J, with 9 bases in between. CDR3 sequence: CASSPGLETQYF. CDR3 DNA: TGTGCCAGCAGTCCGGGTTTGGAGACCCAGTACTTC.

J is TRBJ1-1 and V is TRBV25-1; 8 bases align to TRBD1. The CDR3 contains 15 residues. Germline lookup yields CDR1 MGHDK and CDR2 SYGVNS. Trimming at V came to 2 bases and at J to 4 bases, leaving 6 bases not matched to a gene. CDR3 sequence (DNA): TGTGCCAGCAGTGAACCAAGAACAGGGGGCACTGAAGCTTTCTTT. It is translated as CASSEPRTGGTEAFF.

The sample holds one count of this clone. The rearrangement uses TRBV6-5 and TRBJ2-7; 10 bases map to TRBD1. CDR3 size: 15 residues. With 5 bases clipped from V and 7 bases from J, the junction kept 11 bases outside the gene matches. The germline gives CDR1 MNHEY, CDR2 SVGAGI. CDR3 sequence reads: CASSRQGAHPLEQYF. The CDR3 bases are TGTGCCAGCAGTCGACAGGGGGCTCACCCTTTAGAGCAGTACTTC.

The chain carries TRBV4-3 and TRBJ2-7; TRBD2 might be the D (7 bases). The CDR3 spans 15 residues. V was cut by 1 base and J by 3 bases, with 13 bases left in between. Germline loops: CDR1 LGHNA, CDR2 YSLEER. This chain's CDR3 is CASSQARGRGYEQYF. The CDR3 DNA sequence: TGCGCCAGCAGCCAAGCGAGGGGGAGGGGCTACGAGCAGTACTTC.

Comments on this clone: This sample also contains other DNA sequences that code for the same CDR3. The chain combines TRBV19 with TRBJ2-7, with 13 bases fitting TRBD2. CDR1 and CDR2 (germline): LNHDA, SQIVND (reference sequence). The ends lost 9 bases at V and 0 bases at J; junction bases unmatched: 5. The CDR3 covers 15 residues. The CDR3 protein is CASLGTSGNSYEQYF. CDR3 nucleotides: TGTGCCAGCTTAGGGACTAGCGGGAACTCCTACGAGCAGTACTTC.

This clone occurred once. J is TRBJ1-4 and V is TRBV15; D uncertain. V was clipped by 1 base and J by 5 bases, with 14 bases between them. This CDR3 contains 16 residues. CDR1 is LNHNV, CDR2 YYDKDF, per germline (reference sequence). CDR3 DNA sequence: TGTGCCACCAGCAGAGTTACTAGTTTGGGAAATGAAAAACTGTTTTTT. Protein sequence: CATSRVTSLGNEKLFF. Complete variable domain (other parts from reference TRBV15 and TRBJ1-4): DAMVIQNPRYQVTQFGKPVTLSCSQTLNHNVMYWYQQKSSQAPKLLFHYYDKDFNNEADTPDNFQSRRPNTSFCFLDIRSPGLGDTAMYLCATSRVTSLGNEKLFFGSGTQLSVL.